Listed below are T cell receptor beta chains from one sample, sequenced in a study of blood T cell repertoires in COVID-19. TCRdb keeps only in-frame clones here, not all; method: immunoSEQ multiplex PCR. The table lists approximately 220,000 clones, 83% of them singletons. The specimen was PBMCs or T cells enriched from blood (not recorded which). The source is a woman aged 50 to 65 who had been exposed to COVID-19. The CDR3 runs from the conserved cysteine through the conserved F or W. A D gene is named only where the DNA matches it firmly. For some rows the clone size is stated as once, few or many, or as a class when expanded; others skip it.

CDR3 protein: CASSPPDRTGELFF
CDR3 DNA: TGTGCCAGCAGCCCTCCCGACAGGACCGGGGAGCTGTTTTTT
clone size: NA
CDR3 length: 14
J gene: TRBJ2-2
D gene: NA
V gene: TRBV5-4

CDR3 protein: CASRPGQGNGELFF
CDR3 DNA: TGTGCCAGCAGGCCGGGACAGGGTAATGGGGAGCTGTTTTTT
clone size: NA
CDR3 length: 14
J gene: TRBJ2-2
D gene: TRBD1
V gene: TRBV7-9

CDR3 protein: CASSVAWPDTQYF
CDR3 DNA: TGTGCCAGCAGCGTAGCCTGGCCAGATACGCAGTATTTT
clone size: NA
CDR3 length: 13
J gene: TRBJ2-3
D gene: NA
V gene: TRBV9

CDR3 protein: CASTPLSLLNTEAFF
CDR3 DNA: TGTGCCAGCACCCCGTTGAGCTTACTGAACACTGAAGCTTTCTTT
clone size: NA
CDR3 length: 15
J gene: TRBJ1-1
D gene: NA
V gene: TRBV28

CDR3 protein: CASSLGTGPNEKLFF
CDR3 DNA: TGTGCCAGCAGTTTGGGGACAGGGCCTAATGAAAAACTGTTTTTT
clone size: few
CDR3 length: 15
J gene: TRBJ1-4
D gene: TRBD1
V gene: TRBV28

CDR3 protein: CASSLHTGEISYEQYF
CDR3 DNA: TGTGCCAGCAGCCTGCACACAGGGGAGATCTCCTACGAGCAGTACTTC
clone size: NA
CDR3 length: 16
J gene: TRBJ2-7
D gene: TRBD1
V gene: TRBV7-3

CDR3 protein: CASSLTRAFF
CDR3 DNA: TGTGCCAGCAGCTTGACAAGAGCTTTCTTT
clone size: NA
CDR3 length: 10
J gene: TRBJ1-1
D gene: NA
V gene: TRBV5-8

CDR3 protein: CASSPGTGSYEQYF
CDR3 DNA: TGTGCCAGCAGCCCGGGGACAGGATCCTACGAGCAGTACTTC
clone size: NA
CDR3 length: 14
J gene: TRBJ2-7
D gene: TRBD1
V gene: TRBV7-3

CDR3 protein: CASSQELSQDQQYF
CDR3 DNA: TGCGCCAGCAGCCAAGAACTCTCGCAGGATCAGCAGTACTTC
clone size: NA
CDR3 length: 14
J gene: TRBJ2-7
D gene: NA
V gene: TRBV4-3

CDR3 protein: CASSVEVGIGETQYF
CDR3 DNA: TGTGCCAGCAGCGTAGAGGTCGGGATTGGAGAGACCCAGTACTTC
clone size: NA
CDR3 length: 15
J gene: TRBJ2-5
D gene: NA
V gene: TRBV9

CDR3 protein: CASSPLGNSNTEAFF
CDR3 DNA: TGTGCCAGCAGCCCCCTCGGGAATTCGAACACTGAAGCTTTCTTT
clone size: NA
CDR3 length: 15
J gene: TRBJ1-1
D gene: NA
V gene: TRBV11-2

CDR3 protein: CASTHRDRVDTIYF
CDR3 DNA: TGTGCCAGCACCCACCGGGACAGGGTAGACACCATATATTTT
clone size: NA
CDR3 length: 14
J gene: TRBJ1-3
D gene: TRBD1
V gene: TRBV6-5

CDR3 protein: CASRNPAGSYEQYF
CDR3 DNA: TGTGCCAGCAGGAACCCTGCGGGTTCCTACGAGCAGTACTTC
clone size: NA
CDR3 length: 14
J gene: TRBJ2-7
D gene: NA
V gene: TRBV27

CDR3 protein: CASSVLAGGQYEQFF
CDR3 DNA: TGTGCCAGCAGCGTTCTAGCGGGGGGGCAGTATGAGCAGTTCTTC
clone size: NA
CDR3 length: 15
J gene: TRBJ2-1
D gene: TRBD2
V gene: TRBV9

CDR3 protein: CATSDFANSGGRDTQYF
CDR3 DNA: TGTGCCACCAGTGATTTCGCGAATAGCGGGGGTCGGGATACGCAGTATTTT
clone size: NA
CDR3 length: 17
J gene: TRBJ2-3
D gene: TRBD2
V gene: TRBV24-1

CDR3 protein: CASTQSRMNTEAFF
CDR3 DNA: TGTGCCAGCACCCAAAGCCGAATGAACACTGAAGCTTTCTTT
clone size: NA
CDR3 length: 14
J gene: TRBJ1-1
D gene: NA
V gene: TRBV6-5

CDR3 protein: CASSQDRGFGNTIYF
CDR3 DNA: TGTGCCAGCAGCCAAGACAGGGGGTTTGGAAACACCATATATTTT
clone size: NA
CDR3 length: 15
J gene: TRBJ1-3
D gene: TRBD1
V gene: TRBV3-1/TRBV3-2

CDR3 protein: CASSSGTSVQETQYF
CDR3 DNA: TGTGCCAGCAGCTCCGGGACTAGCGTGCAAGAGACCCAGTACTTC
clone size: NA
CDR3 length: 15
J gene: TRBJ2-5
D gene: TRBD2
V gene: TRBV7-9

CDR3 protein: CASSLPGTGAHEQYF
CDR3 DNA: TGTGCCAGCAGCTTACCTGGGACAGGGGCCCACGAGCAGTACTTC
clone size: NA
CDR3 length: 15
J gene: TRBJ2-7
D gene: TRBD1
V gene: TRBV11-2

CDR3 protein: CSAVTANPNYGYTF
CDR3 DNA: TGCAGCGCCGTTACAGCTAACCCTAACTATGGCTACACCTTC
clone size: NA
CDR3 length: 14
J gene: TRBJ1-2
D gene: NA
V gene: TRBV29-1

CDR3 protein: CASSPRGQSNTGELFF
CDR3 DNA: TGTGCCAGCAGCCCCAGGGGACAGTCGAACACCGGGGAGCTGTTTTTT
clone size: once
CDR3 length: 16
J gene: TRBJ2-2
D gene: TRBD1
V gene: TRBV2

CDR3 protein: CATETGLYTEAFF
CDR3 DNA: TGTGCCACAGAAACAGGGCTCTACACTGAAGCTTTCTTT
clone size: NA
CDR3 length: 13
J gene: TRBJ1-1
D gene: NA
V gene: TRBV5-4

CDR3 protein: CASSLTTTYYEQYF
CDR3 DNA: TGCGCCAGCAGCTTGACCACTACCTACTACGAGCAGTACTTC
clone size: NA
CDR3 length: 14
J gene: TRBJ2-7
D gene: NA
V gene: TRBV5-1

CDR3 protein: CASSPIAGLAGANEQFF
CDR3 DNA: TGTGCCAGCAGCCCTATCGCAGGACTAGCGGGGGCGAATGAGCAGTTCTTC
clone size: many
CDR3 length: 17
J gene: TRBJ2-1
D gene: TRBD2
V gene: TRBV7-2

CDR3 protein: CSAVQGPEAFF
CDR3 DNA: TGCAGTGCTGTCCAGGGCCCTGAAGCTTTCTTT
clone size: NA
CDR3 length: 11
J gene: TRBJ1-1
D gene: NA
V gene: TRBV20-1

CDR3 protein: CASSDTGRNTIYF
CDR3 DNA: TGCGCCAGCAGTGATACAGGGCGGAACACCATATATTTT
clone size: once
CDR3 length: 13
J gene: TRBJ1-3
D gene: NA
V gene: TRBV10-1

CDR3 protein: CASSGGTGARQNYTF
CDR3 DNA: TGTGCCAGCTCCGGGGGGACAGGGGCCCGGCAGAACTACACCTTC
clone size: few
CDR3 length: 15
J gene: TRBJ1-2
D gene: TRBD1
V gene: TRBV6-4

CDR3 protein: CAISPTSGGYEQYF
CDR3 DNA: TGTGCCATCAGTCCTACTAGCGGGGGTTACGAGCAGTACTTC
clone size: few
CDR3 length: 14
J gene: TRBJ2-7
D gene: TRBD2
V gene: TRBV10-3